Listed below are T cell receptor beta chains from one sample, sequenced in a study of OX40 agonist ivuxolimab in advanced cancers. Generated by immunoSEQ multiplex PCR, the TCRdb table keeps only in-frame clones and is missing some. The repertoire holds 70,000 to 95,000 clones, with 84% as singletons. This material consisted of CD4+ or CD8+ T cells sorted from blood, taken in a trial of the OX40 agonist ivuxolimab. The receptors here all came from an adult with an advanced solid tumor such as melanoma, head and neck, liver or kidney cancer. Each CDR3 is given with its conserved first and last residue. Each record gives: V gene, D gene, CDR3 protein. A D gene is named only where the DNA matches it firmly.

v_call: TRBV7-3; d_call: .; cdr3_aa: CASSSSVSNEQFF
v_call: TRBV5-5; d_call: .; cdr3_aa: CASSLQGDGGYTF
v_call: TRBV30; d_call: .; cdr3_aa: CACLVLSSYEQYF
v_call: TRBV9; d_call: TRBD2; cdr3_aa: CASSPLSGGGEQYF
v_call: TRBV7-9; d_call: TRBD1; cdr3_aa: CASSLGETGPQETQYF
v_call: TRBV4-3; d_call: .; cdr3_aa: CASSHATGDTGELFF
v_call: TRBV29-1; d_call: .; cdr3_aa: CSVGGRGGNYEQYF
v_call: TRBV28; d_call: TRBD1; cdr3_aa: CASRKDRDISEQYF
v_call: TRBV18; d_call: .; cdr3_aa: CASSPRQGANTEAFF
v_call: TRBV14; d_call: .; cdr3_aa: CASSPFLTSTSSGANVLTF
v_call: TRBV19; d_call: .; cdr3_aa: CASSIGRHIQYF
v_call: TRBV4-2; d_call: .; cdr3_aa: CASSQELVEGLSLHF
v_call: TRBV28; d_call: TRBD1; cdr3_aa: CASTLIGGGQPQHF
v_call: TRBV18; d_call: TRBD1; cdr3_aa: CASSPGTGYEQYF
v_call: TRBV7-8; d_call: TRBD1; cdr3_aa: CASSATGGGWSNQPQHF
v_call: TRBV11-3; d_call: .; cdr3_aa: CASSVGDGGPFDTQYF
v_call: TRBV7-9; d_call: .; cdr3_aa: CASSLSLPPQWTDTQYF
v_call: TRBV27; d_call: .; cdr3_aa: CASRQGQLSGNTIYF
v_call: TRBV6-6; d_call: .; cdr3_aa: CASSPTQDGNQPQHF
v_call: TRBV2; d_call: TRBD1; cdr3_aa: CAGTGDQETQYF
v_call: TRBV5-6; d_call: .; cdr3_aa: CASNGFTRVGSPLHF
v_call: TRBV7-9; d_call: .; cdr3_aa: CASSLWGGNSPLHF
v_call: TRBV4-3; d_call: .; cdr3_aa: CASSRVEDTDTQYF
v_call: TRBV7-9; d_call: .; cdr3_aa: CAIWGVRTTGNTIYF
v_call: TRBV5-4; d_call: .; cdr3_aa: CASSRGEASTDTQYF
v_call: TRBV18; d_call: .; cdr3_aa: CASSPQRRRENYGYTF
v_call: TRBV19; d_call: .; cdr3_aa: CASSDDISAYEQYF
v_call: TRBV5-1; d_call: TRBD2; cdr3_aa: CASSLRGLAGRTNTQYF
v_call: TRBV19; d_call: .; cdr3_aa: CASSMRVDTEAFF
v_call: TRBV28; d_call: TRBD2; cdr3_aa: CASITSGGREQYF
v_call: TRBV5-1; d_call: TRBD2; cdr3_aa: CASSSEASGGREQFF
v_call: TRBV28; d_call: TRBD2; cdr3_aa: CASSRAGEETQYF
v_call: TRBV5-1; d_call: TRBD2; cdr3_aa: CASSLVGSGGAVSTDTQYF
v_call: TRBV7-9; d_call: TRBD1; cdr3_aa: CASSPGQDLYQETQYF
v_call: TRBV30; d_call: .; cdr3_aa: CAWSVAFSGNTIYF
v_call: TRBV30; d_call: .; cdr3_aa: CAWSTNYGYTF
v_call: TRBV9; d_call: .; cdr3_aa: CASSVNTNTEAFF
v_call: TRBV11-1; d_call: TRBD1; cdr3_aa: CASSSGQSSGNTIYF
v_call: TRBV5-5; d_call: .; cdr3_aa: CASSFRETNYGYTF
v_call: TRBV27; d_call: .; cdr3_aa: CASRLQGSSYEQYF
v_call: TRBV4-2; d_call: .; cdr3_aa: CASSQGGPYQEDEQYF
v_call: TRBV19; d_call: .; cdr3_aa: CASSPYPNQPQHF
v_call: TRBV7-9; d_call: .; cdr3_aa: CASSSNTGNGQYF
v_call: TRBV9; d_call: .; cdr3_aa: CASSAGLRNTEAFF
v_call: TRBV4-2; d_call: TRBD1; cdr3_aa: CASSQEPTGVGQPQHF
v_call: TRBV29-1; d_call: TRBD1; cdr3_aa: CSAGTGSSYEQYF
v_call: TRBV7-2; d_call: .; cdr3_aa: CASSQGILTDTQYF
v_call: TRBV5-4; d_call: .; cdr3_aa: CASSWGLDTQYF
v_call: TRBV28; d_call: TRBD2; cdr3_aa: CASSTSGGGTQYF
v_call: TRBV11-2; d_call: .; cdr3_aa: CASSPIRGNGEQFF
v_call: TRBV28; d_call: TRBD2; cdr3_aa: CASSLSGGGGDTQYF
v_call: TRBV4-2; d_call: TRBD2; cdr3_aa: CASSRGLAVNNEQFF
v_call: TRBV28; d_call: .; cdr3_aa: CASSLPSRTPERRSNQPQHF